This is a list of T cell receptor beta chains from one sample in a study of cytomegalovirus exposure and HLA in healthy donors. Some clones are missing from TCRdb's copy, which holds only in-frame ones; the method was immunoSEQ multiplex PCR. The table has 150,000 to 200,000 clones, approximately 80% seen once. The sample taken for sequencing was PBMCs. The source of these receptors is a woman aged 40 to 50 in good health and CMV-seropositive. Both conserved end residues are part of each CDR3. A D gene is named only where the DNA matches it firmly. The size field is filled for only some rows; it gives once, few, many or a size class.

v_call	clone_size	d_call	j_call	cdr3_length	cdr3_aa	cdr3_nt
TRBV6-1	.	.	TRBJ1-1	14	CASSELQVGTEAFF	TGTGCCAGCAGTGAACTCCAGGTGGGCACTGAAGCTTTCTTT
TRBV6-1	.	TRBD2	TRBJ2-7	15	CASSESGGPGNEQYF	TGTGCCAGCAGTGAATCGGGGGGTCCGGGAAACGAGCAGTACTTC
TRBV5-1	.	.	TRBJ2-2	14	CASTGTLNTGELFF	TGCGCCAGCACGGGAACTCTGAACACCGGGGAGCTGTTTTTT
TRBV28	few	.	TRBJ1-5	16	CASSPIMGAGDQPQHF	TGTGCCAGCAGTCCGATTATGGGGGCGGGAGATCAGCCCCAGCATTTT
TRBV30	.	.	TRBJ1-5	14	CAWSVPRSNQPQHF	TGTGCCTGGAGTGTACCCAGAAGCAATCAGCCCCAGCATTTT
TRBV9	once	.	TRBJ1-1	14	CASSSQTANTEAFF	TGTGCCAGCAGCTCCCAGACTGCGAACACTGAAGCTTTCTTT
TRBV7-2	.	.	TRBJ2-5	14	CASSSRYREETQYF	TGTGCCAGCAGCTCTCGGTACAGGGAAGAGACCCAGTACTTC
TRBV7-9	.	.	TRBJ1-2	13	CASSVTGNYGYTF	TGTGCCAGCAGCGTAACAGGAAACTATGGCTACACCTTC
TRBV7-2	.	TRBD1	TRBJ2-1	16	CASSPTGTGVINEQFF	TGTGCCAGCAGCCCCACCGGGACAGGCGTAATCAATGAGCAGTTCTTC
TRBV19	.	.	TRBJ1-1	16	CASSPISRGANTEAFF	TGTGCCAGTAGTCCAATTAGCCGGGGGGCGAACACTGAAGCTTTCTTT
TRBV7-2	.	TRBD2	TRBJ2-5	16	CASSLRLAGGQETQYF	TGTGCCAGCAGCTTAAGGCTAGCGGGGGGGCAAGAGACCCAGTACTTC
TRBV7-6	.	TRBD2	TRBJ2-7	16	CASSPDRREVSYEQYF	TGTGCCAGCAGCCCGGACCGCCGGGAGGTCTCCTACGAGCAGTACTTC
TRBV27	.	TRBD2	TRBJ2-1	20	CASSLSYFSGSSGRRDEQFF	TGTGCCAGCAGTTTATCCTATTTTTCTGGGTCTAGCGGGAGGAGGGATGAGCAGTTCTTC
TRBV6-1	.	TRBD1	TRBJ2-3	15	CASSEGRGWSDTQYF	TGTGCCAGCAGTGAAGGCAGGGGGTGGTCAGATACGCAGTATTTT
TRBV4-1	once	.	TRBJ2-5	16	CASSQDNGAVQETQYF	TGCGCCAGCAGCCAAGATAATGGAGCCGTCCAAGAGACCCAGTACTTC
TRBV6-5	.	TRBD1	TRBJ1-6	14	CASSDRGRDSPLHF	TGTGCCAGTTCCGACAGGGGAAGGGATTCACCCCTCCACTTT
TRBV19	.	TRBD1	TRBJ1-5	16	CASSAYLDREDQPQHF	TGTGCCAGTAGTGCCTACTTGGACAGGGAAGATCAGCCCCAGCATTTT
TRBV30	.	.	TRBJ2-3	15	CAWAGWGVGTDTQYF	TGTGCCTGGGCTGGGTGGGGGGTCGGCACAGATACGCAGTATTTT
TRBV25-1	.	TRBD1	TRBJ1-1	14	CASSAPGQYTEAFF	TGTGCCAGCAGTGCCCCGGGACAGTACACTGAAGCTTTCTTT
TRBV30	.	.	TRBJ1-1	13	CASAAGRGTEAFF	TGTGCCTCCGCCGCAGGGAGGGGAACTGAAGCTTTCTTT
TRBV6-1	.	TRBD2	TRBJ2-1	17	CASSEFGGTSGILEQFF	TGTGCCAGCAGTGAATTCGGAGGGACTAGCGGGATCCTTGAGCAGTTCTTC
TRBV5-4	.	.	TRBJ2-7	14	CASSPSDSPYEQYF	TGTGCCAGCAGCCCGTCGGACTCCCCATACGAGCAGTACTTC
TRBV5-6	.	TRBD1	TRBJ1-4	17	CASSLDRLTGFFEKLFF	TGTGCCAGCAGCTTGGACCGTTTGACAGGGTTTTTTGAAAAACTGTTTTTT
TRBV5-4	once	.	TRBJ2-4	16	CASSPGGELAKNIQYF	TGTGCCAGCAGCCCCGGGGGAGAACTAGCCAAAAACATTCAGTACTTC
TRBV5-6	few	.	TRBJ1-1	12	CASSFRQAEAFF	TGTGCCAGCAGCTTCAGACAGGCCGAAGCTTTCTTT
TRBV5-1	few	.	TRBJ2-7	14	CASSLTGEGYEQYF	TGCGCCAGCAGCTTGACAGGTGAAGGCTACGAGCAGTACTTC
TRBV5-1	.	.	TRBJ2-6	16	CASRTDGGQGYNVLTF	TGCGCCAGCAGGACCGACGGGGGGCAGGGGTACAACGTCCTGACTTTC
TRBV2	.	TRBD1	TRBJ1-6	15	CASSRQGAPNSPLHF	TGTGCCAGCAGTCGACAGGGGGCACCCAATTCACCCCTCCACTTT
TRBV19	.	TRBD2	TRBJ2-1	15	CASQILAGGTNEQFF	TGTGCCAGTCAGATCCTAGCGGGGGGTACGAATGAGCAGTTCTTC
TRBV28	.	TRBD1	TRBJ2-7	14	CASSIGQGPYEQYF	TGTGCCAGCAGTATTGGACAGGGGCCCTACGAGCAGTACTTC
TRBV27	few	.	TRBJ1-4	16	CASSLAGVNGNEKLFF	TGTGCCAGCAGTTTGGCAGGGGTGAATGGGAATGAAAAACTGTTTTTT
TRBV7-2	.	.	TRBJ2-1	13	CASSLGRINEQFF	TGTGCCAGCAGCTTGGGGAGGATCAATGAGCAGTTCTTC
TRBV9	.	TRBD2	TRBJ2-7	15	CASSTGLAGEYEQYF	TGTGCCAGCAGCACGGGACTAGCGGGGGAGTACGAGCAGTACTTC
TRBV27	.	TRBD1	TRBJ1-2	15	CASSLGRTGACGYTF	TGTGCCAGCAGTTTAGGACGGACAGGGGCATGCGGCTACACCTTC
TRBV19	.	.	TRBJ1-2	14	CASNQDRFIYGYTF	TGTGCCAGTAACCAGGACAGATTCATTTATGGCTACACCTTC
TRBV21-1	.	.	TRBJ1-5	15	CASSKLKQGDQPQHF	TGTGCCAGCAGCAAATTGAAACAGGGGGATCAGCCCCAGCATTTT
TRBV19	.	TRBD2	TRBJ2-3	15	CASSIPSGGTDTQYF	TGTGCCAGTAGTATACCTAGCGGGGGCACAGATACGCAGTATTTT
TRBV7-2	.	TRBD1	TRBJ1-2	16	CASSLSIGQGADGYTF	TGTGCCAGCAGCTTATCCATAGGGCAGGGGGCGGATGGCTACACCTTC
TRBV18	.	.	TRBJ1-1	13	CASSPSVNTEAFF	TGTGCCAGCTCTCCAAGCGTGAACACTGAAGCTTTCTTT
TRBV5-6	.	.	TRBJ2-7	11	CASSLAGTQYF	TGTGCCAGCAGCTTGGCCGGGACACAGTACTTC